This T cell receptor (beta chain) was captured in a study of T cell changes during pregnancy in multiple sclerosis. V was clipped by 6 bases and J by 6 bases, with 11 bases between them. CDR3 length: 13 amino acids. Per germline, CDR1 SGHVS and CDR2 FNYEAQ. TCRdb's copy holds only in-frame clones and misses some; the assay was immunoSEQ multiplex PCR. The sample has some 39,000 clones, about 88% seen once. The TCR originated in a female donor with multiple sclerosis, enrolled in a pregnancy study. Sequencing was performed on CD8+ T cells from peripheral blood mononuclear cells, taken in the first trimester of pregnancy. The rearrangement joins TRBV7-6 to TRBJ2-2, with D possibly being TRBD2 (5 bases). CDR3 sequence (DNA): TGTGCCAGCAGACGCACTAGTGCCGGGGAGCTGTTTTTT. It translates to CASRRTSAGELFF. Combining the CDR3 with reference TRBV7-6 and TRBJ2-2 gives the whole variable domain GAGVSQSPRYKVTKRGQDVALRCDPISGHVSLYWYRQALGQGPEFLTYFNYEAQQDKSGLPNDRFSAERPEGSISTLTIQRTEQRDSAMYRCASRRTSAGELFFGEGSRLTVL.